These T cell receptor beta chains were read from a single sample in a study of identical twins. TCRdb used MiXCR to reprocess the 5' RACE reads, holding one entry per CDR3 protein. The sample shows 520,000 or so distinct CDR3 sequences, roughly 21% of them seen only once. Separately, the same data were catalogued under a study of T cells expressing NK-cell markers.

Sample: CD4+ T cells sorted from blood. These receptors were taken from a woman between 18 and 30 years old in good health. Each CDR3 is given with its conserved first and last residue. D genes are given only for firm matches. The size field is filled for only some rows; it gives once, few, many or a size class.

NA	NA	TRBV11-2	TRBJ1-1	CASSPQRGATEAFF	TGTGCCAGCAGCCCCCAGCGGGGCGCGACTGAAGCTTTCTTT
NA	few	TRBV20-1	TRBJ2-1	CSARGLVEQFF	TGCAGTGCTAGAGGCCTCGTGGAGCAGTTCTTC
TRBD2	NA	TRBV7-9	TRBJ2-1	CASTSGTSGVPNEQFF	TGTGCCAGCACGTCCGGGACTAGCGGTGTCCCCAATGAGCAGTTCTTC
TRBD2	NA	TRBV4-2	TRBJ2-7	CASSASGDSYEQYF	TGTGCCAGCAGCGCTAGCGGGGACTCCTACGAGCAGTACTTC
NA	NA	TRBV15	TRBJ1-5	CASRATESQPQHF	TGTGCCTCAAGGGCAACCGAGTCCCAGCCCCAGCATTTT
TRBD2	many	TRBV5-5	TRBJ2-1	CASSPGTSVFWDEQFF	TGTGCCAGCAGCCCCGGGACTAGCGTTTTTTGGGATGAGCAGTTCTTC
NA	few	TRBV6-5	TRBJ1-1	CASRDWGEAFF	TGTGCCAGCAGAGACTGGGGGGAAGCTTTCTTT
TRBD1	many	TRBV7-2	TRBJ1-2	CASTGQGRNYGYTF	TGTGCCAGCACAGGACAGGGGCGTAACTATGGCTACACCTTC
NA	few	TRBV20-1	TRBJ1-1	CSARDQTTEAFF	TGCAGTGCTAGAGATCAGACTACTGAAGCTTTCTTT
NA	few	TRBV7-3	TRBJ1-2	CASSLNGAGDYGYTF	TGTGCCAGCAGCTTAAACGGGGCGGGGGACTATGGCTACACCTTC
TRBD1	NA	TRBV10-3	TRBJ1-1	CAISLQGGNTEAFF	TGTGCCATCAGTCTTCAGGGGGGAAACACTGAAGCTTTCTTT
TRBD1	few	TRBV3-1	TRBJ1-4	CASSPMGQGGEKLFF	TGTGCCAGCAGCCCCATGGGACAGGGTGGTGAAAAACTGTTTTTT
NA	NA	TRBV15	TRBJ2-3	CATSRDLKAPHTDTQYF	TGTGCCACCAGCAGAGATTTGAAAGCACCACACACAGATACGCAGTATTTT
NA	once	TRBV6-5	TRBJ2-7	CASSSEWGSEQYF	TGTGCCAGCAGTTCAGAATGGGGGTCTGAGCAGTACTTC
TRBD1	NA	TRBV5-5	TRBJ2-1	CASSLGQGAREQFF	TGTGCCAGCAGCTTGGGACAGGGGGCAAGGGAGCAGTTCTTC
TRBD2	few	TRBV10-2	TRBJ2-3	CASSEFQGLAGSTDTQYF	TGCGCCAGCAGTGAGTTTCAGGGACTAGCCGGTAGCACAGATACGCAGTATTTT
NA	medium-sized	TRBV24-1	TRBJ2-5	CATSDSDGFGRETQYF	TGTGCCACCAGTGATTCCGACGGGTTCGGGCGAGAGACCCAGTACTTC
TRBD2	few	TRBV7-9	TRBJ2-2	CASPPLAGEAGELFF	TGTGCCAGCCCCCCGCTAGCGGGAGAAGCCGGGGAGCTGTTTTTT
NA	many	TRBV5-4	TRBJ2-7	CASSKQGRYEQYF	TGTGCCAGCAGCAAACAAGGACGCTACGAGCAGTACTTC
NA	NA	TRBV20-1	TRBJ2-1	CSARVTPSETTYNEQFF	TGCAGTGCTAGAGTCACACCTAGCGAGACTACCTACAATGAGCAGTTCTTC
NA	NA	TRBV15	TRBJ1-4	CATSRDVSGEKLFF	TGTGCCACCAGCAGAGATGTCAGTGGTGAAAAACTGTTTTTT
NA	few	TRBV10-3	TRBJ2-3	CAIRPGADTQYF	TGTGCCATCCGACCCGGTGCAGATACGCAGTATTTT
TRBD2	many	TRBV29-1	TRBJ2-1	CSGKGSGRGVNEQFF	TGCAGCGGTAAGGGGAGCGGGAGAGGAGTCAATGAGCAGTTCTTC
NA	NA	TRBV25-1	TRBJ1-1	CASSESDWANTEAFF	TGTGCCAGCAGTGAATCGGACTGGGCGAACACTGAAGCTTTCTTT
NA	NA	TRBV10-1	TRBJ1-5	CASSERVDQPQHF	TGCGCCAGCAGTGAAAGGGTAGATCAGCCCCAGCATTTT
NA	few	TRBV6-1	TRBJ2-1	CASSEAWHLAYNEQFF	TGTGCCAGCAGTGAAGCTTGGCACTTAGCCTACAATGAGCAGTTCTTC
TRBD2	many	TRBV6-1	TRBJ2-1	CASSRLSGSSYNEQFF	TGTGCCAGCAGCCGCCTTAGCGGGAGCTCCTACAATGAGCAGTTCTTC
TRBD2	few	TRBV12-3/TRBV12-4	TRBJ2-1	CASSVAGESYNEQFF	TGTGCCAGCAGCGTAGCGGGGGAATCCTACAATGAGCAGTTCTTC
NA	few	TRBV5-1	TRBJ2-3	CASEGPTGDTQYF	TGCGCCAGCGAAGGCCCGACGGGAGATACGCAGTATTTT
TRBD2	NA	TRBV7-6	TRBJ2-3	CASSTPGLVADTQYF	TGTGCCAGCAGCACCCCGGGACTAGTCGCAGATACGCAGTATTTT
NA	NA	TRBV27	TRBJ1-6	CASSLQGRVNSPLHF	TGTGCCAGCAGTTTACAAGGCAGGGTTAATTCACCCCTCCACTTT
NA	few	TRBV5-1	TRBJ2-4	CASSLDPGAKNIQYF	TGCGCCAGCAGCTTGGACCCAGGAGCCAAAAACATTCAGTACTTC
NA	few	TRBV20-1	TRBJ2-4	CSARGYYLAKNIQYF	TGCAGTGCTAGGGGATACTACCTAGCCAAAAACATTCAGTACTTC
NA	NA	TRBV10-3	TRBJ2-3	CAIGDKRTDTQYF	TGTGCCATCGGGGACAAGCGCACAGATACGCAGTATTTT
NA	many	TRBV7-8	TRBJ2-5	CASSLVVGTEETQYF	TGTGCCAGCAGCTTAGTGGTCGGGACGGAAGAGACCCAGTACTTC
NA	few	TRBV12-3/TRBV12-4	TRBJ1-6	CASSLGAGNSPLHF	TGTGCCAGCAGTCTAGGAGCGGGAAATTCACCCCTCCACTTT
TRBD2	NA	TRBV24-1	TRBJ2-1	CATSDPQAGDYNEQFF	TGTGCCACCAGTGATCCTCAAGCGGGAGACTACAATGAGCAGTTCTTC
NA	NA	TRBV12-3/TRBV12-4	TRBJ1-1	CASSLQSRNTEAFF	TGTGCCAGCAGTTTACAAAGCCGTAACACTGAAGCTTTCTTT
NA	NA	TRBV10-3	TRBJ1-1	CAIKQGSNTEAFF	TGTGCCATCAAGCAGGGATCGAACACTGAAGCTTTCTTT
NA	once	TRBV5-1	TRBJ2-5	CASSLQGWQETQYF	TGCGCCAGCAGCTTGCAGGGATGGCAAGAGACCCAGTACTTC
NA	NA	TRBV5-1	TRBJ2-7	CASSLDRVFEQYF	TGCGCCAGCAGCTTGGACAGGGTATTCGAGCAGTACTTC
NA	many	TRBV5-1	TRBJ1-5	CASSLGTGSQPQHF	TGCGCCAGCAGCTTGGGCACGGGCAGTCAGCCCCAGCATTTT
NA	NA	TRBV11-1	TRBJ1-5	CASSLGHNSNQPQHF	TGTGCCAGCAGCCTTGGACACAACTCAAATCAGCCCCAGCATTTT
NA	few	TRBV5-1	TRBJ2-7	CASSPQGLQTYEQYF	TGCGCCAGCAGCCCGCAGGGACTGCAGACCTACGAGCAGTACTTC
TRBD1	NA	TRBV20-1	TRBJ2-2	CSARDARTGYTGELFF	TGCAGTGCTAGAGATGCTCGGACAGGGTACACCGGGGAGCTGTTTTTT
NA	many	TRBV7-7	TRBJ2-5	CASSVSGETQYF	TGTGCCAGCAGCGTATCTGGAGAGACCCAGTACTTC
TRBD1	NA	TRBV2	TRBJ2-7	CASSAWDSSYEQYF	TGTGCCAGCAGTGCCTGGGACAGCTCCTACGAGCAGTACTTC
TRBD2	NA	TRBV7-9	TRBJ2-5	CATSRGAFQETQYF	TGTGCCACCTCGCGGGGGGCTTTCCAAGAGACCCAGTACTTC
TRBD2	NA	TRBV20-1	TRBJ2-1	CSALASGVFYEQFF	TGCAGTGCCCTCGCTAGCGGGGTCTTCTATGAGCAGTTCTTC
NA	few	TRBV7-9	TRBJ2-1	CASSFLGPKFF	TGTGCCAGCAGCTTCTTAGGACCGAAGTTCTTC
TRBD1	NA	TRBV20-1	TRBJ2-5	CSAARDRGQETQYF	TGCAGTGCTGCCCGGGACAGGGGCCAAGAGACCCAGTACTTC
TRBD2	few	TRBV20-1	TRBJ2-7	CSAGGLGLTEQYF	TGCAGTGCCGGAGGACTAGGTCTTACCGAGCAGTACTTC
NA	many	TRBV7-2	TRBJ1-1	CASSLRETEAFF	TGTGCCAGCAGCTTACGGGAAACTGAAGCTTTCTTT
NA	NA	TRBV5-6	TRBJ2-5	CASSVGVYQETQYF	TGTGCCAGCAGCGTCGGGGTGTACCAAGAGACCCAGTACTTC
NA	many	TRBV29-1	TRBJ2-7	CSVRKVNEQYF	TGCAGCGTCAGAAAGGTGAACGAGCAGTACTTC
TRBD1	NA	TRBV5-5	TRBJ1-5	CASSLGQGDQPQHF	TGTGCCAGCAGCTTGGGGCAGGGGGATCAGCCCCAGCATTTT
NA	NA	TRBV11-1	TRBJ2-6	CASSFLGGGFSGANVLTF	TGTGCCAGCAGCTTCCTTGGAGGGGGCTTCTCTGGGGCCAACGTCCTGACTTTC